This TCR beta chain was captured by sequencing in a study of CD8+CD57+ T cells in acquired aplastic anemia. Turning to the study itself: DNA from sorted CD4+ and CD8+ cells averaged approximately 3.5 ug. Whole-study results and caveats: Nearly 30 CD8+ CDR3 sequences were shared between patients and controls.

Concerning this clonotype itself: The antigen is not known.

In patients chosen for sequencing, flow cytometry had shown CD8+CD57+ cell expansion. CDR3 length: 17 residues. V lost 6 bases to trimming and J lost 0 bases, with 24 bases between them. The germline gives CDR1 DFQATT, CDR2 SNEGSKA (reference sequence). TCR beta VDJ and CDR3 profiling used genomic DNA as template. One entry per CDR3 protein results from TCRdb running MiXCR on the reads. The sample contains 150,000 to 200,000 distinct CDR3 sequences, 48% of which appear only once. The source is a human donor with aplastic anemia. Sequencing was carried out using sorted CD4+, CD8+, or CD8+CD57+ T cells (not recorded which) from PBMCs. The rearrangement uses TRBV20-1 and TRBJ2-7, with D possibly matching TRBD2 (5 bases). CDR3 amino acids: CSALAVSTGPRSYEQYF. The CDR3 DNA reads as TGCAGTGCCCTAGCAGTTAGCACCGGGCCCCGCTCCTACGAGCAGTACTTC.